This T cell receptor (beta chain) was found in a study of blood T cell repertoires in COVID-19. Study-wide background: Samples taken during acute and convalescent COVID-19 were collected in the United States, Italy and Spain. The cDNA or gDNA used as material had been derived from T cells, B-cell-depleted T cells, or PBMCs.

Methods used by the authors: For nucleated cells, counts were estimated from reference gene primer amplification. The data were produced by immunoSEQ multiplex PCR, yet TCRdb's version contains in-frame clones alone and is incomplete. Clonal size and the V and J genes are those of that table, whereas D and trimming came from the DNA. The sample has around 180,000 clones, roughly 80% seen once. CDR1 is SEHNR, CDR2 FQNEAQ, per germline (reference sequence). The V gene end was trimmed by 6 bases and the J gene end by 3 bases; junction bases not matched to a gene: 1. This CDR3 region has 14 residues. The source is a man aged 55-75 years with active or convalescent COVID-19. This chain joins TRBV7-9 and TRBJ2-5, with TRBD2 matching over 13 bases. The specimen sequenced was peripheral blood. This chain's CDR3 is CASSGTSGKETQYF. The CDR3 nucleotides read TGTGCCAGCAGTGGGACTAGCGGGAAAGAGACCCAGTACTTC.